Included here is one T cell receptor (beta chain) sequence, with context. Antigen specificity is unknown. Profiling relied on immunoSEQ multiplex PCR, and the TCRdb table lists in-frame clones only, not all of them. The table has approximately 67,000 clones, 83% seen once. Time point meaning: baseline, week 1 (first vaccination visit). Treatment specified: pre-vaccination baseline after standard-of-care therapy. New IDH1-mutant, ATRX-lost WHO grade 3 or 4 astrocytomas occurred in donors. V lost 4 bases, J lost 0 bases, and 8 bases stayed unmatched. The V gene's germline CDR1 is MGHRA and CDR2 YSYEKL. The length of the CDR3 is 19 residues. These data are taken from a study of a mutant IDH1 vaccine in newly diagnosed glioma. The study, taken as a whole, reports: Pseudoprogression seemingly bore no relation to changes in top peripheral T cell clonotypes.

The sequences come from peripheral blood mononuclear cells (PBMCs), collected from a glioma patient treated with radiotherapy, temozolomide or both. V is TRBV4-1 and J is TRBJ2-5; 16 bases are a match to TRBD2. The sequence came from a woman aged 18-30 years with glioma. Some clones in this sample may be carry-over from other donors' samples. CDR3 sequence: CASSRGPGLAGGYQETQYF. The DNA for the CDR3 is TGCGCCAGCAGCCGTGGCCCGGGACTAGCGGGAGGGTACCAAGAGACCCAGTACTTC.